Each of the 4 T cell receptor beta chains below was sequenced from the same sample in a study of T-cell memory formation after mild COVID-19 (dated by TCRdb to about 2021). The method behind the library was 5' RACE. The instrument given in TCRdb is Illumina NovaSeq 6000. Through fastp at Q25 and MiXCR, TCRdb rebuilt clones from the public reads, retaining in-frame beta chains. Rows with one shared CDR3 protein collapse into an entry with the most common genes and DNA. Present in this sample are fewer than 700,000 distinct CDR3 sequences, roughly 18% of which were seen just once. Clones ranked in the top ten supply approximately 12% of the sample. The sample taken for sequencing was PBMCs or a T cell subset sorted from them (not recorded which). These TCRs come from an adult woman who had mild COVID-19 (a few samples of this study predate the infection). The sample titles of this study are shuffled in the database, so cell type and time point are left out; the donor was told from shared clones.

The chain employs TRBV6-6 and TRBJ2-6, with D unresolved. CDR3 length: 13 residues. Trimming took 8 bases from V and 0 from J, leaving 5 bases between them. Germline CDR1 and CDR2: MNHNY and SVGAGI (reference sequence). CDR3 sequence: CASLASGANVLTF. The CDR3 coding sequence is TGTGCCAGCCTTGCCTCTGGGGCCAACGTCCTGACTTTC.

This clonotype appeared a few times. The chain couples TRBV19 to TRBJ2-1, with 11 bases lining up with TRBD2. Germline V gene sequence: CDR1 LNHDA, CDR2 SQIVND (reference sequence). The CDR3 runs to 16 residues. Germline trimming cut 6 bases from V and 2 bases from J; bases unmatched to any gene: 6. For the CDR3, the DNA is TGTGCCAGTAGAACCAAACTAGCGGGGGCCTACAATGAGCAGTTCTTC. Protein sequence: CASRTKLAGAYNEQFF.

The J gene is TRBJ1-1, the V gene TRBV5-1; no definite D call. Germline CDR1 and CDR2: SGHRS and YFSETQ. With 1 base removed from V and 7 bases from J, the gap between germline ends came to 14 bases. The CDR3 has 14 residues. The CDR3 nucleotides are TGCGCCAGCAGCTTGAGCGGCGGAATCGGTGAAGCTTTCTTT. The encoded protein is CASSLSGGIGEAFF.

V usage is TRBV10-3 and J usage is TRBJ2-7; TRBD2 agrees at 9 bases. Germline lookup yields CDR1 ENHRY and CDR2 SYGVKD. This CDR3 contains 16 residues. V was pared by 0 bases and J by 5 bases, with 8 bases of the junction left unmatched. The CDR3 sequence: CAISESKVSGSHEQYF. CDR3 bases: TGTGCCATCAGTGAGTCGAAGGTTAGCGGGAGCCACGAGCAGTACTTC.